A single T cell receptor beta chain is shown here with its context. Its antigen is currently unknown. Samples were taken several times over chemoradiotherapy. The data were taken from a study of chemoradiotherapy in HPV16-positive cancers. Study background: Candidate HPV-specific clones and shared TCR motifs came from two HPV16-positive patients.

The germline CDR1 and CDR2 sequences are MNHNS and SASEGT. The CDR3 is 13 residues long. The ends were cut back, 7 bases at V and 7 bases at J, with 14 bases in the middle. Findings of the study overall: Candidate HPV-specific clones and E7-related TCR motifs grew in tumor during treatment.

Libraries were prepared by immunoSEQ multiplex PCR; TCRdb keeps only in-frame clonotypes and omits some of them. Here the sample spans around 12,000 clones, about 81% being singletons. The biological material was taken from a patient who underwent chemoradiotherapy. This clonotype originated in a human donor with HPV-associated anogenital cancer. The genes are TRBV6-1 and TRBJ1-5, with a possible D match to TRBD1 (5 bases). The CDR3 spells CASILGGDQPQHF. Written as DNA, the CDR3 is TGTGCCAGCATTCTCGGAGGGGACCAGCCCCAGCATTTT.